This T cell receptor (beta chain) was recorded in a study of response to subunit inactivated influenza vaccine. This clonotype turned up a few times. Its matching antigen is unknown. The CDR3 has 13 residues. Germline loops: CDR1 MNHEY, CDR2 SMNVEV (reference sequence). V was cut by 3 bases and J by 8 bases, with 13 bases left in between. TCRdb reanalysed the RT-PCR reads using MiXCR and keeps one entry per CDR3 protein. Of 290,000 or so distinct CDR3 sequences listed, approximately 20% are singletons. Study-wide results and limits: Authors suggested seasonal influenza vaccinations each recruit few new T cells.

Sequenced material: PBMCs from blood, taken about 19 months after vaccination. This sequence was found in a man aged 45 to 70 who received an inactivated influenza vaccine. V usage is TRBV27 and J usage is TRBJ1-1; tentatively, D is TRBD1 (5 bases). The CDR3 DNA sequence: TGTGCCAGCAGTTTCGACAGCAGGGTGGAAGCTTTCTTT. Protein: CASSFDSRVEAFF.